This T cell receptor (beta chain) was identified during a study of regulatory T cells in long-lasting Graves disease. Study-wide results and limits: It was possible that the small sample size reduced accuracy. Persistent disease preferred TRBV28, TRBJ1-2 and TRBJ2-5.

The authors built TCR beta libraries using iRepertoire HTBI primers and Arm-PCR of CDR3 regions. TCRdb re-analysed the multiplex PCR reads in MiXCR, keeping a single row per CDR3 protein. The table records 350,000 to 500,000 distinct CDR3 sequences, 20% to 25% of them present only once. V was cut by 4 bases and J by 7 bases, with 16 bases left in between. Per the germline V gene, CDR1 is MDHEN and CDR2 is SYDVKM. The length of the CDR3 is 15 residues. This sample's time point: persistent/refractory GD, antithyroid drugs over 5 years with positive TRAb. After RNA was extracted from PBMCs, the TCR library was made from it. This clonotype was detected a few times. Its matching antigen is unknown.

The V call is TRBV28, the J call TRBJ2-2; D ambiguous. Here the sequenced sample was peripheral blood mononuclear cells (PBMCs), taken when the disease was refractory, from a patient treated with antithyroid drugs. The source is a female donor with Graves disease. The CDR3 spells CASSSPPDLVGELFF. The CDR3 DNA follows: TGTGCCAGCAGTTCCCCTCCAGACCTGGTCGGGGAGCTGTTTTTT.